This T cell receptor (beta chain) was captured in a study of blood T cells in healthy people across ages. Overall study: The capture of about one barcoded beta molecule per two T cells was achieved by template switching.

Study observations and caveats: Higher diversity and more naive CD4+ cells were features of long-lived donors, compared to aged donors.

This clonotype was counted a few times. Its specificity is unknown. CDR3 length equals 13 residues. The germline gives CDR1 DFQATT, CDR2 SNEGSKA (reference sequence). PCR was performed a second time for about 6 to 11 cycles using a sample-barcoded 5' primer and a J-beta primer mix. Each cDNA was tagged by a template-switch adaptor containing 12 random nucleotides. No fewer than 3 million CDR3-containing paired-end reads came from each sample. MiXCR, run by TCRdb on the 5' RACE reads, gives a single entry per CDR3 protein. Among over 1,500,000 distinct CDR3 sequences listed, 49% were seen once. The chain carries TRBV20-1 and TRBJ2-3, with TRBD2 matching over 13 bases. The origin of this receptor is a woman in her forties in good health. Material for sequencing was blood. The CDR3: CSGLAGATDTQYF. CDR3 DNA: TGCTCCGGACTAGCGGGGGCGACAGATACGCAGTATTTT.